This passage covers 24 T cell receptor beta chains from one sample sequenced in a study of blood T cell repertoires in COVID-19. Here immunoSEQ multiplex PCR was the method, and the copy in TCRdb shows in-frame clones only, minus some. The sample shows over 130,000 clones, around 89% of them seen only once. Sample: peripheral blood. These TCRs come from a human donor in a cohort sampled during active COVID-19.

CDR3 nucleotide sequence: TGTGCCACCAGTGAGGGGGGGATAGAGACCCAGTACTTC. It is translated as CATSEGGIETQYF. This rearrangement joins TRBV24-1 to TRBJ2-5, with TRBD2 identical over 7 bases. Germline V gives CDR1 KGHDR, CDR2 SFDVKD. The CDR3 is 13 residues long. V lost 4 bases, J lost 4 bases, and 2 bases stayed unmatched.

V gene TRBV27 combines with J gene TRBJ2-7; D may be TRBD1 (6 bases). This CDR3 is built from 13 residues. Trimming took off 2 bases at V and 3 bases at J, with 8 bases between the two ends. Germline V gene sequence: CDR1 MNHEY, CDR2 SMNVEV (reference sequence). CDR3 coding DNA: TGTGCCAGCAGTTTACTACAGGGCTACGAGCAGTACTTC. Its protein product is CASSLLQGYEQYF.

This clone has more than one count but fewer than ten. This sample includes further DNA sequences coding for the same CDR3. The chain joins TRBV6-5 to TRBJ1-6; 7 bases are shared with TRBD1. After removal of 4 bases from V and 5 bases from J, the junction contained 2 bases not matched to a gene. CDR3 size: 14 residues. Germline loops: CDR1 MNHEY, CDR2 SVGAGI. The CDR3 here is CASSLTGNNSPLHF. The DNA of the CDR3 is TGTGCCAGCAGTTTGACAGGGAATAATTCACCCCTCCACTTT.

V usage is TRBV29-1 and J usage is TRBJ2-3, with 8 bases matching TRBD1. Germline V CDR1 and CDR2: SQVTM, ANQGSEA. V lost 6 bases, J lost 2 bases, and 4 bases stayed unmatched. The CDR3 covers 13 residues. CDR3 amino acids: CSVPGQVTDTQYF. CDR3 coding DNA: TGCAGCGTCCCGGGACAGGTCACAGATACGCAGTATTTT.

The V call is TRBV19, the J call TRBJ1-2; TRBD1 matches 10 bases. The germline V gene has CDR1 LNHDA and CDR2 SQIVND (reference sequence). The length of the CDR3 is 15 residues. With 5 bases clipped from V and 6 bases from J, the junction kept 9 bases outside the gene matches. The CDR3 here is CASSPGPTGGDGYTF. The CDR3 nucleotides read TGTGCCAGTAGTCCTGGCCCGACAGGGGGCGATGGCTACACCTTC. Filled out from reference TRBV19 and TRBJ1-2, the complete variable domain reads DGGITQSPKYLFRKEGQNVTLSCEQNLNHDAMYWYRQDPGQGLRLIYYSQIVNDFQKGDIAEGYSVSREKKESFPLTVTSAQKNPTAFYLCASSPGPTGGDGYTFGSGTRLTVV.

The rearrangement joins TRBV9 to TRBJ2-2, with D tentatively TRBD1 (5 bases). The germline gives CDR1 SGDLS, CDR2 YYNGEE. The V and J ends lost 4 bases and 4 bases respectively, with 11 bases between them. CDR3 length equals 14 residues. DNA for the CDR3: TGTGCCAGCAGCCCACGGCAGGGCACCGGGGAGCTGTTTTTT. It translates to CASSPRQGTGELFF.

The sample holds one count of this clone. The V call is TRBV10-3, the J call TRBJ2-7, with D perhaps matching TRBD1 (6 bases). The CDR3 has 12 residues. The ends were cut back, 4 bases at V and 6 bases at J, with 10 bases in the middle. Per germline, CDR1 ENHRY and CDR2 SYGVKD. The CDR3 region has the DNA TGTGCCATCAGTGGGACAGTCGGCGAGCAGTACTTC. It yields the protein CAISGTVGEQYF.

The V call is TRBV7-8, the J call TRBJ1-1; D possibly corresponds to TRBD1 (5 bases). CDR3 size: 14 residues. Trimming took 3 bases from V and 2 from J, leaving 10 bases between them. Germline loops: CDR1 SGHVS, CDR2 FQNEAQ. In nucleotides, the CDR3 is TGTGCCAGCAGCTTCGGACAAGGCAACACTGAAGCTTTCTTT. Its translation: CASSFGQGNTEAFF.

This clone appeared a single time. This chain joins TRBV18 and TRBJ1-5; no definite D call. The CDR3 has 14 amino acids. Germline-derived CDR1 and CDR2 are KGHSH and LQKENI. V dropped 2 bases and J dropped 0 bases, with 5 bases sitting between them. The CDR3 bases are TGTGCCAGCTCACCAGCAGATAGCAATCAGCCCCAGCATTTT. Its translation is CASSPADSNQPQHF.

J is TRBJ1-4 and V is TRBV5-4; 9 bases match TRBD1. CDR1 is SGHNT, CDR2 YYREEE, per germline (reference sequence). V trimming: 5 bases; J trimming: 5 bases; junction bases outside the gene matches: 4. The CDR3 runs 14 residues. CDR3 in amino acids: CASREDRGNEKLFF. The DNA for the CDR3 is TGTGCCAGCAGGGAAGACAGGGGGAATGAAAAACTGTTTTTT.

The CDR3 reads CASSEWRGSYGYTF. CDR3 DNA: TGTGCCAGCAGTGAATGGAGAGGGAGCTATGGCTACACCTTC. The J gene is TRBJ1-2, the V gene TRBV25-1, with D hard to call. CDR3 length equals 14 residues. From germline, CDR1 is MGHDK and CDR2 SYGVNS. Trimming shortened V by 1 base and J by 4 bases, and 10 bases separated the two germline ends.

CDR3 bases: TGTGCCAGCAGCTCAGGACAGGGGGCGGCGGATTCACCCCTCCACTTT. As protein: CASSSGQGAADSPLHF. V gene TRBV9 combines with J gene TRBJ1-6, with TRBD1 matching over 11 bases. Germline lookup yields CDR1 SGDLS and CDR2 YYNGEE. V lost 4 bases, J lost 8 bases, and 8 bases stayed unmatched. This CDR3 region has 16 residues.

Here the CDR3 reads CASSQGSNTEAFF. Written as DNA, the CDR3 is TGTGCCAGCAGTCAGGGATCGAACACTGAAGCTTTCTTT. The chain combines TRBV2 with TRBJ1-1; TRBD1 might be the D (5 bases). CDR1 and CDR2 from the germline V gene are SNHLY and FYNNEI. V lost 5 bases and J lost 1, with 8 bases in between. The length of the CDR3 is 13 residues.

The chain combines TRBV7-6 with TRBJ1-2; TRBD1 matches 11 bases. Germline V gives CDR1 SGHVS, CDR2 FNYEAQ. The junction had 7 bases not matched to a gene; V was cut back by 8 bases and J by 5 bases. CDR3 length: 14 residues. The CDR3 reads CASAPGTGGYGYTF. Here the CDR3 DNA reads TGTGCCAGCGCCCCGGGGACAGGGGGTTATGGCTACACCTTC.

This sequence joins TRBV27 and TRBJ1-2; D remains unclear. From germline, CDR1 is MNHEY and CDR2 SMNVEV (reference sequence). V gave up 6 bases and J gave up 0 bases, with 11 bases separating them. The CDR3 runs to 14 residues. CDR3 nucleotides: TGTGCCAGCAGGAGATACGGTGCTAACTATGGCTACACCTTC. It translates to CASRRYGANYGYTF.

V gene TRBV7-8 combines with J gene TRBJ2-7; D gene ambiguous. This CDR3 spans 15 amino acids. Germline CDR1 is SGHVS and CDR2 is FQNEAQ. Trimming took off 1 base at V and 1 base at J, with 11 bases between the two ends. This CDR3 reads CASSLGFTSSYEQYF. The CDR3 DNA reads TGTGCCAGCAGCTTAGGATTCACTTCTTCCTACGAGCAGTACTTC.

V usage is TRBV6-1 and J usage is TRBJ2-3, with D possibly being TRBD1 (6 bases). Trimming took 0 bases from V and 5 from J, leaving 9 bases between them. CDR3 length equals 14 residues. Germline V lookup: CDR1 MNHNS, CDR2 SASEGT. The CDR3: CASSEAGAVDTQYF. In nucleotides, the CDR3 is TGTGCCAGCAGTGAAGCGGGGGCCGTAGATACGCAGTATTTT.

The rearrangement links TRBV2 to TRBJ1-4; 8 bases match TRBD1. The germline CDR1 and CDR2 sequences are SNHLY and FYNNEI. The CDR3 is made up of 15 amino acids. Losses at the gene ends were 6 bases for V and 6 bases for J; bases not matched to a gene: 9. The CDR3 region has the DNA TGTGCCAGCAGACGGACAGGGATTACCGATGAAAAACTGTTTTTT. Amino acids: CASRRTGITDEKLFF.

The V gene is TRBV3-1 (or the pseudogene TRBV3-2), the J gene TRBJ2-6; 7 nucleotides match TRBD1. The CDR3 has 17 amino acids. Losses at the gene ends were 4 bases for V and 1 base for J; bases not matched to a gene: 7. CDR1 and CDR2 (germline): LGHDT, YNNKEL (reference sequence). CDR3 nucleotides: TGTGCCAGCAGCCTCGGGACAGCCCTATCTGGGGCCAACGTCCTGACTTTC. As protein: CASSLGTALSGANVLTF.

This clone was counted a few times. The rearrangement uses TRBV7-6 and TRBJ1-3; D is possibly TRBD1 (5 bases). The CDR3 spans 17 residues. From germline, CDR1 is SGHVS and CDR2 FNYEAQ. V lost 1 base, J lost 3 bases, and 16 bases lay in between. The CDR3, as DNA: TGTGCCAGCAGCTTAGGCCCCGGGGGTCCGGGTGGAAACACCATATATTTT. Protein: CASSLGPGGPGGNTIYF.

This rearrangement joins TRBV19 to TRBJ2-7; the match to TRBD2 covers 7 bases. V was pared by 3 bases and J by 6 bases, with 5 bases of the junction left unmatched. The germline CDR1 and CDR2 sequences are LNHDA and SQIVND (reference sequence). The CDR3 totals 13 residues. The CDR3 loop reads CASSMRTSTEQYF. The CDR3 DNA follows: TGTGCCAGTAGTATGAGGACTAGTACCGAGCAGTACTTC. The full variable domain, its missing parts supplied by reference TRBV19 and TRBJ2-7, is DGGITQSPKYLFRKEGQNVTLSCEQNLNHDAMYWYRQDPGQGLRLIYYSQIVNDFQKGDIAEGYSVSREKKESFPLTVTSAQKNPTAFYLCASSMRTSTEQYFGPGTRLTVT.

The chain joins TRBV18 to TRBJ1-1, with D possibly being TRBD1 (5 bases). CDR3 length: 12 amino acids. Germline V CDR1 and CDR2: KGHSH, LQKENI. The V end lost 2 bases, the J end lost 10 bases, and 11 bases lay between the germline ends. CDR3 sequence: CASSPKSGGAFF. CDR3 nucleotide sequence: TGTGCCAGCTCACCAAAGAGCGGGGGAGCTTTCTTT.

V is TRBV7-3 and J is TRBJ2-1, with TRBD2 identical over 10 bases. The CDR3 extends over 15 amino acids. Germline CDR1 reads SGHTA; CDR2 reads FQGTGA. V lost 4 bases and J lost 8; bases outside the gene matches: 8. The CDR3 reads CASSYSSGGVDEQFF. Written as DNA, the CDR3 is TGTGCCAGCAGCTACTCCAGCGGGGGGGTCGATGAGCAGTTCTTC.

The chain has TRBV3-1 (or the pseudogene TRBV3-2) and TRBJ2-7; D is possibly TRBD2 (6 bases). The germline CDR1 and CDR2 sequences are LGHDT and YNNKEL (reference sequence). V dropped 0 bases and J dropped 2 bases, with 20 bases sitting between them. The CDR3 totals 18 residues. The CDR3 DNA reads TGTGCCAGCAGCCAAGATAGAACCCCGGGACTTTCAACCTACGAGCAGTACTTC. It is translated as CASSQDRTPGLSTYEQYF.